Listed below are T cell receptor beta chains from one sample, sequenced in a study of beta chain features in type 1 diabetes. The repertoire was sequenced with immunoSEQ multiplex PCR; TCRdb's copy has only in-frame clones and lacks some. The sample lists about 270,000 clones; 13% to 15% were seen once. The sequenced sample consisted of naive CD4+ T cells from blood. These receptors all come from a woman aged 40-49 years in good health. CDR3s include the opening cysteine and the closing phenylalanine or tryptophan. Part of the rows lack a size; the others show once, few, many or a class for expanded clones.

V gene,clone size,CDR3 protein
TRBV28,few,CASSSGVYNEQFF
TRBV5-1,-,CASSLGLYLASTDTQYF
TRBV7-6,-,CASSFYAQRGEQFF
TRBV7-9,-,CASRPTLAGRPKNTGELFF
TRBV2,few,CASIAGENTGELFF
TRBV10-2,few,CASRRRNGELFF
TRBV7-9,-,CASSLGEAQETQYF
TRBV19,few,CASNQATWGYTF
TRBV9,-,CASSVARLGSAKNIQYF
TRBV7-2,-,CASSRNSGSGANVLTF
TRBV5-4,-,CASSLEVPGKGEQYF
TRBV7-6,few,CASSLGTSVTDTQYF
TRBV10-1,-,CASNPGQGYEQYF
TRBV19,-,CASSILVRDYGYTF
TRBV18,-,CASSPRTVLGEQYF
TRBV18,-,CASSPQGLNTEAFF
TRBV7-9,-,CASSVAGTVAKNIQYF
TRBV7-8,-,CASSLDRAGELFF
TRBV19,few,CASSIEGASNQPQHF
TRBV10-1,-,CASRGPRGAHINIAKNIQYF
TRBV6-5,-,CASTFTTGGGYTF
TRBV5-1,-,CASSPSGTGAGLIYEQYF
TRBV20-1,-,CSARGRTEAFF
TRBV2,-,CASSEAREHGYTF
TRBV29-1,-,CSVVPGLAGQETQYF
TRBV4-1,few,CASSPPNRGARPQHF
TRBV10-3,-,CAISLTGQGGTEAFF
TRBV6-5,-,CASRPGQSLFEQYF
TRBV4-2,few,CASSQAGAGGHETQYF
TRBV19,-,CASSGTGVQETQYF
TRBV29-1,-,CSVGTGSGNTIYF
TRBV2,few,CASNGQGWTEAFF
TRBV9,few,CASSPPAGGETQYF
TRBV6-6,-,CASRPTSQDTQYF
TRBV5-4,few,CASSVGSRALKDEQYF
TRBV5-8,-,CASSQGRLRAGGNTIYF
TRBV18,-,CASSPPARGLGYTF
TRBV11-2,-,CASSSQGGNYGYTF
TRBV4-1,few,CASSQGQGLATQYF
TRBV6-1,-,CASSEALGQAHYGYTF
TRBV6-5,-,CASSYSTRGNEQFF
TRBV14,few,CASSQDVQGRRGYTF
TRBV2,few,CASSTGSYEQYF
TRBV5-6,few,CASSPQQAWAGELFF
TRBV19,-,CASSIIGVTGANVLTF
TRBV2,-,CASSESRGYQPQHF
TRBV29-1,-,CSASRQNQETQYF
TRBV10-3,-,CAISETGRISGYTF
TRBV6-5,-,CASSSLASGGDEQFF
TRBV18,few,CASSPISGSSSEQYF
TRBV5-5,-,CASSLRGYGNQPQHF
TRBV10-2,-,CASMVSGGTDTQYF
TRBV2,few,CATRLGDSSYNEQFF
TRBV27,few,CASSPTGSYGYTF
TRBV5-1,-,CASSLAATSGEKLFF